This record concerns one T cell receptor (beta chain) sequence. Its antigen is unidentified. Any history of autoimmune disease or systemic immunosuppression disqualified patients. Here immunoSEQ multiplex PCR was the method, and the copy in TCRdb shows in-frame clones only, minus some. The sample has some 45,000 clones; around 85% are singletons. These data are taken from a study of OX40 agonist ivuxolimab in advanced cancers. Study summary: Patients treated during dose escalation were battling hepatocellular carcinoma, melanoma, renal cell or head and neck cancer. There were three patients with partial responses, one having hepatocellular carcinoma and two cutaneous melanoma. Study results and limitations: At doses 0.1 to 3.0 mg/kg, CD4+ and CD8+ clones expanded.

The ends were cut back, 5 bases at V and 10 bases at J, with 17 bases in the middle. Germline assignment: CDR1 SGHVS and CDR2 FNYEAQ. The CDR3 consists of 14 residues. The chain recombines TRBV7-6 with TRBJ2-2; the D is unclear. The specimen comprised CD4+ or CD8+ T cells sorted from blood, sampled in a trial of the OX40 agonist ivuxolimab. The TCR comes from an adult with an advanced solid tumor such as melanoma, head and neck, liver or kidney cancer. This CDR3 is CASSPSFYPPELFF. The CDR3 DNA follows: TGTGCCAGCAGCCCCTCCTTTTACCCGCCGGAGCTGTTTTTT.